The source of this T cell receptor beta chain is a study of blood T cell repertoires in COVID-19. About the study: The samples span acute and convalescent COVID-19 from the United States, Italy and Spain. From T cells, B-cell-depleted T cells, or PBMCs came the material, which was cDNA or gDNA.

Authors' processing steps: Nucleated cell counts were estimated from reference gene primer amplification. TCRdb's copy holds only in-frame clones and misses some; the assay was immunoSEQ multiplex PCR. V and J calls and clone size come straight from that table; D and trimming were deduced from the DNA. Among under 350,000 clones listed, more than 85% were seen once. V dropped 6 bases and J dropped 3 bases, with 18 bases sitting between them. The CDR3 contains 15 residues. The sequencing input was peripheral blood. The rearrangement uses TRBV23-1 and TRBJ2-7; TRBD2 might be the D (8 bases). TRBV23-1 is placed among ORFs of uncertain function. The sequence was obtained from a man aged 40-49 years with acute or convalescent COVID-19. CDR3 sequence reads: CASSPREGAFYEQYF. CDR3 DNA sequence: TGCGCCAGCAGCCCTCGGGAGGGGGCCTTCTACGAGCAGTACTTC.